The 11 T cell receptor beta chains below come from one sample, sequenced in a study of shared clonotypes between healthy human individuals. Clones were sequenced by immunoSEQ multiplex PCR, and TCRdb holds only the in-frame ones, with some missing. The repertoire holds 2.5 million or so clones, with more than 90% as singletons. Sequenced: naive CD4+ T cells sorted from blood. Indicated subset: CD45RA+ positively selected. These receptors were taken from a young man in good health.

The chain is built from TRBV6-1 and TRBJ1-1; 10 nucleotides match TRBD1. Germline-derived CDR1 and CDR2 are MNHNS and SASEGT. The CDR3 consists of 14 residues. Unmatched junction bases numbered 6, after V lost 7 bases and J lost 4 bases. As DNA, the CDR3 is TGTGCCAGCAATCGACAGGGGGCCGTCACTGAAGCTTTCTTT. Its translation: CASNRQGAVTEAFF.

This chain joins TRBV6-5 and TRBJ2-5; a possible D gene is TRBD2 (7 bases). CDR1 is MNHEY and CDR2 is SVGAGI in the germline V gene. Trimming stripped 5 bases from V and 5 bases from J, with 18 bases between. This CDR3 is 15 amino acids long. The CDR3 DNA sequence: TGTGCCAGCAGTAGAGGGGGGGTTGGGTTGGAGACCCAGTACTTC. Residues: CASSRGGVGLETQYF.

V gene TRBV7-3 combines with J gene TRBJ2-1; D may be TRBD1 (5 bases). Deletions cut 2 bases from V and 7 bases from J, with 15 bases between. The germline V gene has CDR1 SGHTA and CDR2 FQGTGA. CDR3 length: 15 amino acids. CDR3 DNA: TGTGCCAGCAGCTTAGGAGTAGCTACAGGTAATGAGCAGTTCTTC. This gives the protein CASSLGVATGNEQFF. The full variable domain, rest sourced from reference TRBV7-3 and TRBJ2-1, is GAGVSQTPSNKVTEKGKYVELRCDPISGHTALYWYRQSLGQGPEFLIYFQGTGAADDSGLPNDRFFAVRPEGSVSTLKIQRTERGDSAVYLCASSLGVATGNEQFFGPGTRLTVL.

The chain links TRBV28 to TRBJ2-5; TRBD1 aligns across 9 bases. The junction had 6 bases not matched to a gene; V was cut back by 6 bases and J by 4 bases. CDR1 and CDR2 (germline): MDHEN, SYDVKM. The CDR3 is 14 amino acids. The DNA of the CDR3 is TGTGCCAGCAGGGGACAGGGAAAAGCAGAGACCCAGTACTTC. Translation: CASRGQGKAETQYF.

The chain employs TRBV10-1 and TRBJ2-7; D not resolved. In germline, CDR1 is WNHNN, CDR2 SYGVQD (reference sequence). The length of the CDR3 is 12 residues. Trimming removed 3 bases at V and 10 bases at J, with 13 bases between. This chain's CDR3 is CASSERFFGQYF. CDR3 DNA sequence: TGCGCCAGCAGTGAAAGGTTTTTCGGACAGTACTTC.

The V gene is TRBV6-1, the J gene TRBJ2-5; TRBD2 matches at 12 bases. Germline-derived CDR1 and CDR2 are MNHNS and SASEGT. Unmatched junction bases numbered 6, after V lost 8 bases and J lost 5 bases. The CDR3 has 14 amino acids. The CDR3 coding sequence is TGTGCCAGCCTACTAGCGGGAGGAGGGGAGACCCAGTACTTC. Protein: CASLLAGGGETQYF.

V is TRBV7-4 and J is TRBJ1-3; no clear D gene. This CDR3 has 15 amino acids. Trimming stripped 4 bases from V and 0 bases from J, with 10 bases between. Germline V CDR1 and CDR2: SGHVT, SQSDAQ. CDR3 amino acids: CASSSTSDSGNTIYF. DNA of the CDR3: TGTGCCAGCAGCTCCACCTCCGACTCTGGAAACACCATATATTTT.

On this clone: Different DNA sequences within this sample yield the same CDR3. The J gene is TRBJ2-7, the V gene TRBV6-5; D gene unclear. CDR1 and CDR2 from the germline V gene are MNHEY and SVGAGI. Trimming left V 7 bases short and J 0 bases short, with 7 bases between. The CDR3 runs 12 residues. The CDR3 nucleotides are TGTGCCAGCACCAGCAGCTCCTACGAGCAGTACTTC. Its protein is CASTSSSYEQYF.

The chain couples TRBV29-1 to TRBJ1-3; D gene uncertain. The CDR3 sequence is 10 residues long. V lost 6 bases to trimming and J lost 9 bases, with 9 bases between them. CDR1 is SQVTM and CDR2 is ANQGSEA in the germline V gene. CDR3 region: CSVAEGTIYF. The CDR3 DNA sequence: TGCAGCGTGGCCGAAGGCACCATATATTTT.

This clone was detected once. The chain is built from TRBV19 and TRBJ2-1; 14 bases match TRBD2. This CDR3 has 20 amino acids. The junction had 18 bases not matched to a gene; V was cut back by 6 bases and J by 5 bases. CDR1 is LNHDA and CDR2 is SQIVND in the germline V gene (reference sequence). CDR3 residues: CASRADSSPGLAGVHNEQFF. CDR3 bases: TGTGCCAGTAGAGCGGACTCTTCACCGGGACTAGCGGGAGTGCACAATGAGCAGTTCTTC. The entire variable domain, with the rest obtained from reference TRBV19 and TRBJ2-1, is as follows: DGGITQSPKYLFRKEGQNVTLSCEQNLNHDAMYWYRQDPGQGLRLIYYSQIVNDFQKGDIAEGYSVSREKKESFPLTVTSAQKNPTAFYLCASRADSSPGLAGVHNEQFFGPGTRLTVL.

The V gene is TRBV6-5, the J gene TRBJ1-1, with D maybe TRBD1 (5 bases). In germline, CDR1 is MNHEY, CDR2 SVGAGI. This CDR3 has 13 residues. The V gene lost 10 bases and the J gene lost 0 bases, with 12 bases spanning the gap. The CDR3 nucleotides read TGTGCCACTTCCCCAGGGATGAACACTGAAGCTTTCTTT. Protein sequence: CATSPGMNTEAFF.